This T cell receptor (beta chain) was profiled in a study of beta chain features in type 1 diabetes (dated by TCRdb to the late 2010s). About the study as a whole: No differences in mean age, gender distribution, total cell number or subset yield were found between patients and healthy donors. Across all samples, 90 million to 130 million sorted cells were examined, and cell number per subset correlated strongly with RNA yield. The study compared TCRB repertoires of sorted circulating CD4+ T cell subsets between recently diagnosed type 1 diabetes patients and matched healthy donors. Regulatory and stem cell-like memory subsets were isolated from only 8 patients and roughly 8 healthy donors, whereas naive and central memory subsets came from all 30 or so donors. What the authors observed across the whole study: PCR may preferentially amplify shorter templates, but because patient and control samples were amplified and corrected together, any resulting skew would affect both groups equally. At VDJ recombination sites, patients with type 1 diabetes made fewer insertions and deleted more nucleotides, a pattern implying thymic rearrangement abnormalities. Sequencing cDNA rather than genomic DNA could over-represent highly expressing activated cells, although activation and CD3 levels did not differ between groups. Naive, central memory and regulatory TCRB repertoires appeared more similar among patients than among healthy donors. Only small numbers of individuals were included in the HLA sub-analyses, which left unresolved whether HLA type had any influence on TCRB rearrangement. A moderate but significant shortening of TCRB CDR3 length was observed in type 1 diabetes patients in all four CD4+ subsets.

As for this clone: No antigen is known for it. No base-level quality is on record; no much larger clone is a single base apart.

A single peripheral blood draw of about 116 mL on average was collected from each donor into heparinised tubes. Using a panel that included CD45RO, CCR7, CD25, CD127, CD95 and CD27, naive, central memory, regulatory and stem cell-like memory CD4+ T cells were sorted on a BD FACSAria II. Purity was above 95% for every sorted population. PBMCs were separated immediately by Lymphoprep density gradient centrifugation and were stained directly, without being cultured. Samples were stained and sorted in pairs, with one healthy donor and one patient per experiment, so that batch effects were minimized. The entire isolated RNA was reverse transcribed using the High Capacity cDNA Reverse Transcription Kit, and thus expressed TCRB transcripts were sequenced. Deep immunoSEQ sequencing was performed on naive, central memory and regulatory T cell samples, with an average of roughly 3.5 million total reads per sample. Sorted cells were lysed in RLT buffer, and RNA was extracted using DNase-treated RNeasy Micro or Mini kits according to cell number. Each cell subset was processed separately to prevent cross-contamination, with patient and healthy donor samples processed together. Using the immunoSEQ multiplex PCR, TCRB sequences were amplified from cDNA into 87-bp fragments spanning the CDR3 region. Amplicons were sequenced on the Illumina HiSeq platform. Under the source paper's analysis protocol: PCR bias was computationally corrected using synthetic template baselines, reads within Hamming distance 2 were collapsed, and singletons that could not be merged were discarded. By aligning reads against IMGT, V, D and J genes, CDR3 length, and insertions or deletions at six rearrangement sites were assigned. Within each subset, clonotype counts were normalized to the number of sorted cells before true diversity and Gini coefficients were calculated with the tcR R package. Repertoire sharing was quantified using the overlap coefficient calculated on TCRB nucleotide sequences. As a proxy for the pre-selection repertoire, out-of-frame TCRB sequences from naive cells were analyzed. TCRdb retrieved this table from immuneACCESS and kept in-frame rearrangements only. Not all clones are present; in checked studies, unresolved V genes account for under half, and no reason is known for the remainder. Clone size and V and J calls were adopted from that table, with D and trimming inferred from the DNA. The sample table lists some 350,000 clones, approximately 13% of them with a count of one. 0.015% of the sample is taken by the ten largest.

From the cysteine up to the phenylalanine, the CDR3 has a length of 14 residues. Only CDR3 DNA is held: 42 bases, read in frame from base 1. Clipping removes 2 bases from V and 7 bases from J, with 8 as the unmatched junction base count. As encoded in the germline V gene (reference sequence), CDR1 is MNHEY while CDR2 is SMNVEV. The V and J segments used are TRBV27 and TRBJ2-7, with 7 bases matching TRBD2. The clonotype comes from a woman under 30 with type 1 diabetes. The sample was naive CD4+ T cells from blood. This specimen's cell subset or site label, per the study, means: true naive CD4+ T cells. Read as DNA, the sequence is TGTGCCAGCAGTTTAGGGCGGGAGCCGGGAGAGCAGTACTTC. This encodes CASSLGREPGEQYF.